Detailed here is one T cell receptor beta chain. This sample was taken from a study of PD-L1 blockade in urothelial cancer. Study details: At 3 weeks (second dose) and 6 weeks after starting treatment, blood was analyzed. The median number of T cells present in blood samples was about 140,000.

Each PCR reaction had synthetic TCR analog templates spiked into it. The table came from immunoSEQ multiplex PCR; TCRdb's copy has only in-frame clones and leaves some out. The sample holds about 86,000 clones; more than 75% are singletons and the top ten take roughly 14%. Noted time point: pretreatment peripheral blood. All patients handed over anywhere from 1 to 8 samples, pretreatment and on-treatment. The J segment lost 2 bases and the V segment lost 4 bases, leaving 7 bases of the junction unmatched. This CDR3 has 15 residues. Germline V gene lookup returns CDR1 KGHSH and CDR2 LQKENI. The sequence derives from a man in his sixties with urothelial cancer. V is TRBV18 and J is TRBJ1-1, with 7 nucleotides matching TRBD1. Sequenced here: PBMCs, sampled around atezolizumab (anti-PD-L1) treatment. Here the CDR3 reads CASSRDGTVNTEAFF. In nucleotides, the CDR3 is TGTGCCAGCTCACGGGATGGGACAGTTAACACTGAAGCTTTCTTT.